One T cell receptor beta chain is described in this entry. This entry belongs to a study of OX40 agonist ivuxolimab in advanced cancers. About the study: Three patients, one with hepatocellular carcinoma and two with cutaneous melanoma, responded partially.

Some clones are missing from TCRdb's copy, which holds only in-frame ones; the method was immunoSEQ multiplex PCR. The sample consists of under 25,000 clones, roughly 88% of them appearing once. Sequenced here: CD4+ or CD8+ T cells sorted from blood, sampled in a trial of the OX40 agonist ivuxolimab. This sequence was found in an adult with an advanced solid tumor such as melanoma, head and neck, liver or kidney cancer.

As DNA, the CDR3 is TGTGCCTGGAGTGTGGGACAGAAGGATGAGCAGTTCTTC. It codes for CAWSVGQKDEQFF. The chain recombines TRBV30 with TRBJ2-1; 7 bases agree with TRBD1. Germline CDR1 and CDR2: GTSNPN and SVGIG (reference sequence). CDR3 length equals 13 residues. The V gene end was trimmed by 0 bases and the J gene end by 8 bases; junction bases not matched to a gene: 4. The full variable domain, with the rest looked up from reference TRBV30 and TRBJ2-1, is SQTIHQWPATLVQPVGSPLSLECTVEGTSNPNLYWYRQAAGRGLQLLFYSVGIGQISSEVPQNLSASRPQDRQFILSSKKLLLSDSGFYLCAWSVGQKDEQFFGPGTRLTVL.